These 22 T cell receptor beta chains were all obtained from the same sample, sequenced in a study of blood T cell repertoires in COVID-19. TCRdb's copy holds only in-frame clones and misses some; the assay was immunoSEQ multiplex PCR. The sample contains about 57,000 clones, 82% of which appear only once. The sequenced sample consisted of peripheral blood. The origin of the receptors is a woman in her sixties or seventies with acute or convalescent COVID-19.

This clone was picked up one time. The chain is built from TRBV7-7 and TRBJ2-2; a weak D match, TRBD2 (6 bases). The germline V gene encodes CDR1 SSHAT and CDR2 FNYEAQ (reference sequence). This CDR3 is built from 14 residues. Trimming removed 3 bases from V and 8 bases from J, with 13 bases in between. In DNA, the CDR3 is TGTGCCAGCAGCTTTACCCGGGGGAAAGGGGAGCTGTTTTTT. Translating it yields CASSFTRGKGELFF.

The chain is built from TRBV14 and TRBJ1-3, with 8 bases that match TRBD1. The CDR3 runs 14 residues. Losses at the gene ends were 4 bases for V and 4 bases for J; bases not matched to a gene: 3. Germline V CDR1 and CDR2: SGHDN, FVKESK. CDR3 DNA: TGTGCCAGCAGCCGGGCAGGGGGCGGAAACACCATATATTTT. Protein product: CASSRAGGGNTIYF.

The chain joins TRBV24-1 to TRBJ1-2; D uncertain. The length of the CDR3 is 14 residues. The V gene lost 7 bases and the J gene lost 6 bases, with 17 bases spanning the gap. Germline CDR1 reads KGHDR; CDR2 reads SFDVKD. The CDR3 reads CATSGRLGSDGYTF. The CDR3 DNA reads TGTGCCACCAGCGGGCGGTTAGGGAGTGATGGCTACACCTTC.

V is TRBV23-1 and J is TRBJ2-1, with TRBD1 matching over 8 bases. TRBV23-1 qualifies as an ORF whose function is uncertain. Trimming at V came to 10 bases and at J to 8 bases, leaving 10 bases not matched to a gene. CDR3 length equals 13 residues. This CDR3 reads CATSRGRGDEQFF. The CDR3 DNA reads as TGCGCCACAAGCAGGGGGCGCGGGGATGAGCAGTTCTTC.

A few counts support this clone. V is TRBV5-4 and J is TRBJ1-1; 7 bases map to TRBD1. V was pared by 3 bases and J by 6 bases, with 8 bases of the junction left unmatched. Per germline, CDR1 SGHNT and CDR2 YYREEE (reference sequence). The CDR3 sequence is 14 residues long. CDR3 nucleotides: TGTGCCAGCAGCTCGGGACAGTGGGGACCTGAAGCTTTCTTT. This gives the protein CASSSGQWGPEAFF.

The rearrangement links TRBV2 to TRBJ2-7; maybe TRBD2 (6 bases). The V end lost 6 bases, the J end lost 4 bases, and 10 bases lay between the germline ends. The CDR3 extends over 12 amino acids. Germline CDR1 and CDR2: SNHLY and FYNNEI. The CDR3 DNA sequence: TGTGCCAGCAGCGGGAGACGTTACGAGCAGTACTTC. It codes for CASSGRRYEQYF.

This clone has a handful of counts. The CDR3 DNA is TGTGCCAGCAGCGAAAGACAGGGTATCACTGAAGCTTTCTTT. Translation gives CASSERQGITEAFF. The chain combines TRBV27 with TRBJ1-1; 7 bases align to TRBD1. CDR1 is MNHEY and CDR2 is SMNVEV in the germline V gene (reference sequence). CDR3 size: 14 residues. V shed 6 bases, J shed 4 bases, and the junction held 8 bases outside the gene matches.

This clone was counted only a few times. J is TRBJ1-1 and V is TRBV27; D gene ambiguous. Germline lookup yields CDR1 MNHEY and CDR2 SMNVEV (reference sequence). The CDR3 is 13 residues long. The V end lost 6 bases, the J end lost 1 base, and 9 bases lay between the germline ends. The CDR3 DNA reads as TGTGCCAGCAGGCGGGGAGGGAACACTGAAGCTTTCTTT. Its translation: CASRRGGNTEAFF.

The sample holds one count of this clone. V and J are TRBV7-9 and TRBJ1-2; TRBD1 is a possible D gene (5 bases). Germline V gene sequence: CDR1 SEHNR, CDR2 FQNEAQ (reference sequence). The CDR3 covers 10 residues. The V and J ends lost 6 bases and 6 bases respectively, with 5 bases between them. CDR3 region: CASRGDGYTF. In DNA form, the CDR3 reads TGTGCCAGCAGAGGGGATGGCTACACCTTC. Complete variable domain (other parts from reference TRBV7-9 and TRBJ1-2): DTGVSQNPRHKITKRGQNVTFRCDPISEHNRLYWYRQTLGQGPEFLTYFQNEAQLEKSRLLSDRFSAERPKGSFSTLEIQRTEQGDSAMYLCASRGDGYTFGSGTRLTVV.

The chain has TRBV2 and TRBJ2-3, with 11 bases fitting TRBD2. The CDR3 runs to 21 residues. Per the germline V gene, CDR1 is SNHLY and CDR2 is FYNNEI. Trimming removed 10 bases from V and 1 base from J; junction bases left unmatched: 25. CDR3 sequence: CATILTLVPSGGYRGTDTQYF. CDR3 sequence (DNA): TGTGCCACAATCCTCACCCTGGTCCCTAGCGGGGGGTATCGTGGCACAGATACGCAGTATTTT.

V is TRBV6-1 and J is TRBJ2-3, with D perhaps TRBD2 (6 bases). The CDR3 loop spans 14 amino acids. From germline, CDR1 is MNHNS and CDR2 SASEGT. The germline V and J ends were trimmed by 1 base and 5 bases, with 10 bases remaining between them. The DNA for the CDR3 is TGTGCCAGCAGTGAAGAAGTCGGGGGAGATACGCAGTATTTT. It codes for CASSEEVGGDTQYF.

The rearrangement uses TRBV6-5 and TRBJ1-5, with D possibly TRBD1 on 5 matching bases. The CDR3 runs to 14 residues. The germline V and J ends were trimmed by 2 bases and 6 bases, with 11 bases remaining between them. The V gene's germline CDR1 is MNHEY and CDR2 SVGAGI. CDR3 sequence: CASSYDRGGQPQHF. The CDR3, as DNA: TGTGCCAGCAGTTACGACCGGGGGGGTCAGCCCCAGCATTTT.

This clone occurred once. The chain joins TRBV2 to TRBJ2-5; D might be TRBD2 (6 bases). The germline V gene encodes CDR1 SNHLY and CDR2 FYNNEI. The length of the CDR3 is 13 residues. V lost 3 bases to trimming and J lost 3 bases, with 8 bases between them. CDR3 DNA: TGTGCCAGCAGTGAGACTAGAAAAGAGACCCAGTACTTC. Translating it yields CASSETRKETQYF.

This rearrangement joins TRBV7-8 to TRBJ2-1; D is possibly TRBD1 (6 bases). Germline V gene sequence: CDR1 SGHVS, CDR2 FQNEAQ. Deletions cut 4 bases from V and 9 bases from J, with 19 bases between. The CDR3 loop spans 15 amino acids. The CDR3 loop is CASSSRARTESEQFF. The CDR3 DNA reads as TGTGCCAGCAGCTCAAGGGCCCGGACAGAGAGTGAGCAGTTCTTC. Filled out from reference TRBV7-8 and TRBJ2-1, the complete variable domain reads GAGVSQSPRYKVAKRGQDVALRCDPISGHVSLFWYQQALGQGPEFLTYFQNEAQLDKSGLPSDRFFAERPEGSVSTLKIQRTQQEDSAVYLCASSSRARTESEQFFGPGTRLTVL.

The gene calls are TRBV11-3 and TRBJ2-1; weak D call: TRBD1 (6 bases). The V gene lost 5 bases and the J gene lost 8 bases, with 16 bases spanning the gap. Germline-derived CDR1 and CDR2 are SGHNT and YENEEA. This CDR3 has 14 amino acids. CDR3 sequence reads: CASSPGDAAHEQFF. CDR3 DNA: TGTGCCAGCAGCCCAGGGGACGCCGCCCATGAGCAGTTCTTC.

This clone showed up just a few times. V is TRBV7-2 and J is TRBJ1-3; D is ambiguous. Trimming cost V 5 bases and J 0 bases, with 11 bases left between them. This CDR3 contains 15 residues. Per the germline V gene, CDR1 is SGHTA and CDR2 is FQGNSA. In DNA, the CDR3 is TGTGCCAGCAGCGAGACCGACACCTCTGGAAACACCATATATTTT. It encodes CASSETDTSGNTIYF. Using reference TRBV7-2 and TRBJ1-3 for the parts outside the CDR3, the full variable domain is GAGVSQSPSNKVTEKGKDVELRCDPISGHTALYWYRQSLGQGLEFLIYFQGNSAPDKSGLPSDRFSAERTGGSVSTLTIQRTQQEDSAVYLCASSETDTSGNTIYFGEGSWLTVV.

This clone was observed a handful of times. This chain joins TRBV11-2 and TRBJ1-4; D ambiguous. The V and J ends lost 1 base and 7 bases respectively, with 4 bases between them. Germline V gene sequence: CDR1 SGHAT, CDR2 FQNNGV. CDR3 length equals 12 residues. CDR3 bases: TGTGCCAGCAGCTTAGTGGCTGAAAAACTGTTTTTT. Residues: CASSLVAEKLFF.

This chain links TRBV5-4 with TRBJ1-1; 9 bases fit TRBD1. The CDR3 has 15 residues. Germline V lookup: CDR1 SGHNT, CDR2 YYREEE (reference sequence). V dropped 3 bases and J dropped 2; count of bases not matched to a gene: 5. The CDR3 DNA reads TGTGCCAGCAGCTGGGACAGGGTCTACAACACTGAAGCTTTCTTT. This codes for CASSWDRVYNTEAFF. The complete variable domain, with remaining parts taken from reference TRBV5-4 and TRBJ1-1, reads ETGVTQSPTHLIKTRGQQVTLRCSSQSGHNTVSWYQQALGQGPQFIFQYYREEENGRGNFPPRFSGLQFPNYSSELNVNALELDDSALYLCASSWDRVYNTEAFFGQGTRLTVV.

CDR3 residues: CASRMGGGNQETQYF. The CDR3 nucleotides read TGTGCCAGCAGGATGGGGGGGGGAAACCAAGAGACCCAGTACTTC. This chain uses TRBV6-6 with TRBJ2-5; 7 nucleotides agree with TRBD2. CDR3 length equals 15 residues. Germline V gene data show CDR1 as MNHNY and CDR2 as SVGAGI (reference sequence). V lost 6 bases to trimming and J lost 0 bases; unmatched junction nucleotides: 7.

V gene TRBV2 combines with J gene TRBJ1-4; 9 nucleotides align to TRBD1. The ends lost 6 bases at V and 7 bases at J; junction bases unmatched: 9. This CDR3 is built from 15 residues. In germline, CDR1 is SNHLY, CDR2 FYNNEI. CDR3 coding DNA: TGTGCCAGCAGGGCGGACAGGGGCATTTTTGAAAAACTGTTTTTT. Amino acids: CASRADRGIFEKLFF.

The J gene is TRBJ2-6, the V gene TRBV6-5; the match to TRBD1 covers 8 bases. In germline, CDR1 is MNHEY, CDR2 SVGAGI. The CDR3 is 16 residues long. Trimming cost V 0 bases and J 4 bases; bases outside gene matches: 2. Here the CDR3 DNA reads TGTGCCAGCAGTTACTCGACAGGGGTCGGGGCCAACGTCCTGACTTTC. It is translated as CASSYSTGVGANVLTF.

This clone was counted at least ten times. This rearrangement joins TRBV5-1 to TRBJ1-2; the D is unclear. The CDR3 contains 14 residues. V dropped 3 bases and J dropped 6 bases, with 15 bases sitting between them. Germline lookup yields CDR1 SGHRS and CDR2 YFSETQ. CDR3 in amino acids: CASSSHKESDGYTF. CDR3 nucleotide sequence: TGCGCCAGCAGCTCCCATAAGGAGTCAGATGGCTACACCTTC.